The 18 T cell receptor beta chains reported below all come from one sample, sequenced in a study of cytomegalovirus exposure and HLA in healthy donors. It was with 60 Vbeta and 13 Jbeta primers that the PCR ran. Only in-frame clones appear in the TCRdb table, and some are missing; sequencing was by immunoSEQ multiplex PCR. This table has 150,000 or so clones, roughly 87% appearing once. The sample was PBMCs. These TCRs come from a middle-aged man in good health and CMV-seropositive.

This clone was seen only a few times. The V gene is TRBV5-6, the J gene TRBJ1-5; D might be TRBD1 (5 bases). V was trimmed by 1 base and J by 7 bases, leaving 15 bases between them. Germline CDR1 is SGHDT and CDR2 is YYEEEE. The length of the CDR3 is 15 residues. DNA of the CDR3: TGTGCCAGCAGCTTGTGGTCCGCGGGGACGCAGCCCCAGCATTTT. As protein: CASSLWSAGTQPQHF.

The chain links TRBV28 to TRBJ1-4, with D hard to call. The germline CDR1 and CDR2 sequences are MDHEN and SYDVKM. Trimming left V 6 bases short and J 10 bases short, with 15 bases between. This CDR3 region has 13 residues. The CDR3 nucleotides are TGTGCCAGCAGCTCACAGAACGAGGGAAAACTGTTTTTT. Its translation is CASSSQNEGKLFF.

This clone was seen just once. The chain joins TRBV7-9 to TRBJ1-1; 10 nucleotides agree with TRBD1. The CDR3 is made up of 16 amino acids. V lost 5 bases, J lost 2 bases, and 8 bases stayed unmatched. Per germline, CDR1 SEHNR and CDR2 FQNEAQ (reference sequence). The DNA for the CDR3 is TGTGCCAGCAGCGATCGGACAGGGGGTTTAAACACTGAAGCTTTCTTT. Translating gives CASSDRTGGLNTEAFF.

The genes are TRBV28 and TRBJ2-5; TRBD2 matches 7 bases. Near its end, the DNA agrees better with TRBJ2-7, so the J call may be wrong. The CDR3 runs 16 residues. Per the germline V gene, CDR1 is MDHEN and CDR2 is SYDVKM. CDR3 sequence (DNA): TGTGCCAGCAGTCGATTTCGCGCGGGAGCAACTTACGAGCAGTACTTC. Protein: CASSRFRAGATYEQYF.

This rearrangement joins TRBV28 to TRBJ1-6; D perhaps matches TRBD1 (6 bases). This CDR3 has 15 residues. V lost 7 bases and J 6 bases, leaving 16 bases between the germline ends. Germline lookup yields CDR1 MDHEN and CDR2 SYDVKM. CDR3 in amino acids: CASTPWGGSNSPLHF. The DNA of the CDR3 is TGTGCCAGCACTCCGTGGGGGGGCTCTAATTCACCCCTCCACTTT.

This clone was found a few times. V usage is TRBV5-1 and J usage is TRBJ2-1; TRBD2 matches at 16 bases. The germline V gene has CDR1 SGHRS and CDR2 YFSETQ. The CDR3 is 19 amino acids. V was clipped by 1 base and J by 8 bases; unmatched bases: 12. CDR3 region: CASSLKGTSGRAIEDEQFF. The CDR3 DNA sequence: TGCGCCAGCAGCTTGAAAGGGACTAGCGGGAGGGCCATCGAGGATGAGCAGTTCTTC.

The chain combines TRBV30 with TRBJ2-7; 8 bases align to TRBD1. The CDR3 is made up of 12 amino acids. Trimming removed 8 bases from V and 3 bases from J; junction bases left unmatched: 6. Per germline, CDR1 GTSNPN and CDR2 SVGIG (reference sequence). Written as DNA, the CDR3 is TGTGCCGCGGGACAGGCCAACTACGAGCAGTACTTC. Protein product: CAAGQANYEQYF.

This rearrangement joins TRBV21-1 to TRBJ1-5; the table assigns TRBD1, which was not confirmed against the DNA. TRBV21-1 is noted as a pseudogene. This CDR3 has 13 residues. CDR3 in amino acids: CASSLRTRWPQHF. The CDR3 region has the DNA TGTGCCAGCAGCCTCCGGACAAGGTGGCCCCAGCATTTT.

As for this clone: A junction boundary mismatches the germline segment, possibly from a read error. The chain couples TRBV7-9 to TRBJ2-2; TRBD2 might be the D (6 bases). The CDR3 runs to 13 residues. CDR1 SEHNR and CDR2 FQNEAQ come from the germline V gene (reference sequence). CDR3 nucleotides: TGTTCCAGCAGCCGCGGGGCCACCGGGGAGCTGTTTTTT. As protein: CSSSRGATGELFF.

This sequence joins TRBV30 and TRBJ2-5; 8 bases agree with TRBD2. Germline lookup yields CDR1 GTSNPN and CDR2 SVGIG (reference sequence). The CDR3 totals 13 residues. V was pared by 2 bases and J by 5 bases, with 4 bases of the junction left unmatched. Here the CDR3 DNA reads TGTGCCTGGAGTTTGGGACTAGTGGAGACCCAGTACTTC. Protein: CAWSLGLVETQYF.

The chain couples TRBV6-1 to TRBJ1-2; D is ambiguous. The germline V gene has CDR1 MNHNS and CDR2 SASEGT. Trimming took off 7 bases at V and 3 bases at J, with 6 bases between the two ends. This CDR3 is built from 11 residues. The CDR3 spells CASTSYYGYTF. CDR3 in DNA: TGTGCCAGCACGTCGTACTATGGCTACACCTTC.

For this clone: Other DNA sequences within the sample encode an identical CDR3. The chain joins TRBV5-1 to TRBJ1-1, with TRBD1 identical over 9 bases. The germline CDR1 and CDR2 sequences are SGHRS and YFSETQ. Unmatched junction bases numbered 9, after V lost 4 bases and J lost 5 bases. The CDR3 covers 15 residues. CDR3 sequence reads: CASSSTGGANTEAFF. In DNA, the CDR3 is TGCGCCAGCAGCAGTACAGGGGGCGCGAATACTGAAGCTTTCTTT.

The CDR3 is CASSLDLTGPYGYTF. Here the CDR3 DNA reads TGTGCCAGCAGCTTAGACCTGACAGGGCCCTATGGCTACACCTTC. V is TRBV7-2 and J is TRBJ1-2; TRBD1 matches at 7 bases. In germline, CDR1 is SGHTA, CDR2 FQGNSA. This CDR3 is built from 15 residues. V was clipped by 1 base and J by 4 bases; unmatched bases: 6.

This chain joins TRBV15 and TRBJ1-4, with 11 bases identical to TRBD1. Germline V gives CDR1 LNHNV, CDR2 YYDKDF (reference sequence). V dropped 0 bases and J dropped 7; count of bases not matched to a gene: 4. CDR3 length: 16 residues. CDR3 sequence reads: CATSRDAGTGGEKLFF. The CDR3 coding sequence is TGTGCCACCAGCAGAGATGCGGGGACAGGGGGTGAAAAACTGTTTTTT.

The chain uses TRBV7-3 and TRBJ1-2; 8 bases match TRBD1. With 5 bases clipped from V and 2 bases from J, the junction kept 4 bases outside the gene matches. Per germline, CDR1 SGHTA and CDR2 FQGTGA. This CDR3 is built from 14 residues. The CDR3 loop reads CASSPDRGNYGYTF. The CDR3 DNA sequence: TGTGCCAGCAGCCCTGACAGGGGAAACTATGGCTACACCTTC.

There are a few counts of this clone. The J gene is TRBJ2-5, the V gene TRBV10-3, with a tentative D call TRBD2 (6 bases). CDR1 is ENHRY and CDR2 is SYGVKD in the germline V gene. V was clipped by 0 bases and J by 4 bases, with 12 bases between them. The CDR3 sequence is 15 residues long. The CDR3 spells CAISESRGSGETQYF. CDR3 bases: TGTGCCATCAGTGAGTCGCGGGGATCGGGAGAGACCCAGTACTTC.

J is TRBJ1-2 and V is TRBV28, with 11 positions matching TRBD1. Trimming at V came to 4 bases and at J to 4 bases, leaving 5 bases not matched to a gene. The length of the CDR3 is 15 residues. Germline CDR1 is MDHEN and CDR2 is SYDVKM. This CDR3 reads CASSYGTGGSYGYTF. CDR3 DNA sequence: TGTGCCAGCAGTTATGGGACAGGGGGGTCCTATGGCTACACCTTC.

The chain has TRBV5-8 and TRBJ1-4; 10 bases match TRBD1. The CDR3 has 14 residues. The J segment lost 7 bases and the V segment lost 3 bases, leaving 3 bases of the junction unmatched. Germline CDR1 reads SGHTS; CDR2 reads YDEGEE. Written as DNA, the CDR3 is TGTGCCAGCAGCTCGGGGACAGGGGTTGAAAAACTGTTTTTT. Translation gives CASSSGTGVEKLFF.